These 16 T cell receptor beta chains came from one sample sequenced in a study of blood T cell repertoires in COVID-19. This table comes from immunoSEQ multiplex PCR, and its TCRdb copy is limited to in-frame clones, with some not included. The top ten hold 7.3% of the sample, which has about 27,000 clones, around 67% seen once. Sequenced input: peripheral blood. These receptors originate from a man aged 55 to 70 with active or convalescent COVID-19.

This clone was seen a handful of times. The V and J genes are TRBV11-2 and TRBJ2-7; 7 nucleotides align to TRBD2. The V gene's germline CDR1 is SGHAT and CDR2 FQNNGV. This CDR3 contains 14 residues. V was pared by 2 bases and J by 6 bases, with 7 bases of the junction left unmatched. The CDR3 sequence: CASSLNWGGSEQYF. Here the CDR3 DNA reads TGTGCCAGCAGCTTAAACTGGGGAGGGTCCGAGCAGTACTTC.

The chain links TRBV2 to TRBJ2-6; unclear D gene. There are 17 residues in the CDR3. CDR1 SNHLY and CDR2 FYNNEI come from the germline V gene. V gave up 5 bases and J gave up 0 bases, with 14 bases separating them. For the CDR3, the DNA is TGTGCCAGCAGTAAACAGAGACCAAACTCTGGGGCCAACGTCCTGACTTTC. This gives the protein CASSKQRPNSGANVLTF.

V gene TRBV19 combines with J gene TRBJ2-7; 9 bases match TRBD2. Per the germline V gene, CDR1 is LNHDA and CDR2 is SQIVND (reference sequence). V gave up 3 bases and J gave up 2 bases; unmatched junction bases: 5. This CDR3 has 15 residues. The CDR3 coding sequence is TGTGCCAGTAGTATCGGGAGCGGGAGGCCCTACGAGCAGTACTTC. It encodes CASSIGSGRPYEQYF.

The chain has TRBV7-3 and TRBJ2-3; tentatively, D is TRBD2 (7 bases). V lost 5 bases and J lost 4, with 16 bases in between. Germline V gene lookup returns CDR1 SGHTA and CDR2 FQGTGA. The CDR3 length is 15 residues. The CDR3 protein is CASSPLGGAADTQYF. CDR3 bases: TGTGCCAGCAGCCCCTTGGGGGGGGCCGCAGATACGCAGTATTTT.

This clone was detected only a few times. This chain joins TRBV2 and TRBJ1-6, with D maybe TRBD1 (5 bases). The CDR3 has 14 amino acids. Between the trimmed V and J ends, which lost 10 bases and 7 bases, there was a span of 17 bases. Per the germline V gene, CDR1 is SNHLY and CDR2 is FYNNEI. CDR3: CAKQRGPTNSPLHF. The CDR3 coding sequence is TGTGCCAAACAGCGGGGACCGACAAATTCACCCCTCCACTTT.

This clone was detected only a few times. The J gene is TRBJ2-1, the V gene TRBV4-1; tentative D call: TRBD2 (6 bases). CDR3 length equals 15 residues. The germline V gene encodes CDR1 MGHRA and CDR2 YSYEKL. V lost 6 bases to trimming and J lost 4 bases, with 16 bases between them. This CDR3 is CASRPGTRSYNEQFF. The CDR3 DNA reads TGCGCCAGCAGACCCGGGACTCGAAGTTACAATGAGCAGTTCTTC.

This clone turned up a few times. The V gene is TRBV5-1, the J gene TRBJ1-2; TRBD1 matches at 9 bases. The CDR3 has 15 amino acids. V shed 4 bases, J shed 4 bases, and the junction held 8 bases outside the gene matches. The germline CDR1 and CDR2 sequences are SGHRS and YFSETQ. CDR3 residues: CASSTKPGQGYGYTF. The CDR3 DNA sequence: TGCGCCAGCAGCACCAAACCGGGACAGGGCTATGGCTACACCTTC.

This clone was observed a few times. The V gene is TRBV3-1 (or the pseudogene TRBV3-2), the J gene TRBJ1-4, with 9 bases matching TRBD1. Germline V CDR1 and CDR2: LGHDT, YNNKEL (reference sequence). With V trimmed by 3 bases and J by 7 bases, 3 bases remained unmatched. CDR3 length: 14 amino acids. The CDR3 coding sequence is TGTGCCAGCAGCCACTTGACAGGGGGTGAAAAACTGTTTTTT. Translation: CASSHLTGGEKLFF.

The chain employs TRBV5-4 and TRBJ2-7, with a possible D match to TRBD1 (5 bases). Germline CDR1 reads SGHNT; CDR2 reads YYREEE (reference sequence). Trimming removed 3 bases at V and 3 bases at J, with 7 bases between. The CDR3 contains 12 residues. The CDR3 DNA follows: TGTGCCAGCAGCTCCGACAGCTACGAGCAGTACTTC. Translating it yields CASSSDSYEQYF.

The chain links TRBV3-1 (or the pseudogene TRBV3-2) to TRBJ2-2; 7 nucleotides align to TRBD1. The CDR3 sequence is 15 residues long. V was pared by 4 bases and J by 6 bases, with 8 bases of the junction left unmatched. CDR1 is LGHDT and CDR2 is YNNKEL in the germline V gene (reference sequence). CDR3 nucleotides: TGTGCCAGCAGCCCTCCTCTCCAGGGGGCCGGGGAGCTGTTTTTT. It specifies CASSPPLQGAGELFF.

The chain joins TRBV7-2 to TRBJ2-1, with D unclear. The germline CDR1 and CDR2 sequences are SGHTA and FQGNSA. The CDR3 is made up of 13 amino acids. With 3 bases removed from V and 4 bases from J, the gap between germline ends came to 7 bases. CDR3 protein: CASSFYMYNEQFF. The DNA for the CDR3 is TGTGCCAGCAGCTTTTATATGTACAATGAGCAGTTCTTC.

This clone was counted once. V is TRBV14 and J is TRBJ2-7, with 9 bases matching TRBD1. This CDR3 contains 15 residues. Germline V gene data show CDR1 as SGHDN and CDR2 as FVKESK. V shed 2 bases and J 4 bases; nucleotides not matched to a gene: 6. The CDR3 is CASSQSGQGYYEQYF. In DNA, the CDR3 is TGTGCCAGCAGCCAATCGGGACAGGGTTATTACGAGCAGTACTTC.

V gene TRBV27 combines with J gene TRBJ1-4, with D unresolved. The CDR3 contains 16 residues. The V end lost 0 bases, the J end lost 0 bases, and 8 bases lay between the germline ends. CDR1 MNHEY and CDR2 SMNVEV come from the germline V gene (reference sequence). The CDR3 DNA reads TGTGCCAGCAGTTTATCGATCGGTTCAACTAATGAAAAACTGTTTTTT. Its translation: CASSLSIGSTNEKLFF.

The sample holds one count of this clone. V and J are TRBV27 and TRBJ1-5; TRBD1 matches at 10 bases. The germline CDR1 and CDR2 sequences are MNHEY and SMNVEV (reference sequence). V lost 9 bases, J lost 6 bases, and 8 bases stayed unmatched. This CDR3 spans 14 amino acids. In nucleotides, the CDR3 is TGTGCCAGTTCGGGACAGGGGTATCGTCAGCCCCAGCATTTT. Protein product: CASSGQGYRQPQHF.

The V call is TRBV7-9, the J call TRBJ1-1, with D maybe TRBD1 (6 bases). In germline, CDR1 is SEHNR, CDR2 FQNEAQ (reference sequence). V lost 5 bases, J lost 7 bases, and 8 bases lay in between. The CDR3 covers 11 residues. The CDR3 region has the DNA TGTGCCAGCAGCATACAGGGTGAAGCTTTCTTT. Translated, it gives CASSIQGEAFF.

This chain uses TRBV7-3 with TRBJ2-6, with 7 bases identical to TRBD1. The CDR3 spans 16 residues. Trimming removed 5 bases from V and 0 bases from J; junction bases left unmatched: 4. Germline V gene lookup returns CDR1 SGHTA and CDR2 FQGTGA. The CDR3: CASSTSGGSGANVLTF. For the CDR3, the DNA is TGTGCCAGCAGCACCTCAGGGGGCTCTGGGGCCAACGTCCTGACTTTC.